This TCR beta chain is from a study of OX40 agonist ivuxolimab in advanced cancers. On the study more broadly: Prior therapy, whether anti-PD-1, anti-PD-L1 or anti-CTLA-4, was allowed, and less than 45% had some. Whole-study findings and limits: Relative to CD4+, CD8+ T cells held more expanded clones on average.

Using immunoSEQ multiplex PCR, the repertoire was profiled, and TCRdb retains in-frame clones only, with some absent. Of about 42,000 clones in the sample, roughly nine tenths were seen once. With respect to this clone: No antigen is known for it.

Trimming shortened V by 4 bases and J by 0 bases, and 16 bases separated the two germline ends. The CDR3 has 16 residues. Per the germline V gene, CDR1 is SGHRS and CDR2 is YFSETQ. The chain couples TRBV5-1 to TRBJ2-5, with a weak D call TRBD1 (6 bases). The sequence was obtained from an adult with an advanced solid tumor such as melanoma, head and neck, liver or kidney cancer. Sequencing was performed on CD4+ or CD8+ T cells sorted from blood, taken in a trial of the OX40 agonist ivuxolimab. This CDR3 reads CASSPGADSYQETQYF. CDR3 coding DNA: TGCGCCAGCAGCCCCGGAGCGGACAGCTACCAAGAGACCCAGTACTTC.